This T cell receptor beta chain was sequenced during a study of cytomegalovirus exposure and HLA in healthy donors. PCR primers comprised 60 Vbeta and 13 Jbeta primers. Libraries were prepared by immunoSEQ multiplex PCR; TCRdb keeps only in-frame clonotypes and omits some of them. In the table there are about 130,000 clones, roughly three quarters of which are singletons. Donors showed nominal health when sampled, although they likely had unrecorded immune exposures. V was clipped by 7 bases and J by 3 bases; unmatched bases: 11. The CDR3 runs to 15 residues. Germline V gives CDR1 SEHNR, CDR2 FQNEAQ (reference sequence).

The chain uses TRBV7-9 and TRBJ2-7; the match to TRBD1 covers 8 bases. This receptor was taken from a young man in good health and CMV-seronegative. Sequenced input: PBMCs. This CDR3 reads CASINIGTGDYEQYF. CDR3 coding DNA: TGTGCCAGCATTAACATAGGGACAGGTGACTACGAGCAGTACTTC.